This T cell receptor (beta chain) came from a study of T cell responses to AZD1222 COVID-19 vaccine. Assay: immunoSEQ multiplex PCR; the TCRdb copy retains only in-frame clones and omits some. The data hold 110,000 to 150,000 clones, with 80% to 90% observed a single time. A remark on this clone: Its specificity is unknown.

Study-level findings and limits: Possibly, clonal diversity was underestimated; donors were largely white British and included more females. Only six or seven AZD1222 recipients were seropositive at baseline.

The source was peripheral blood, collected on day 0 of AZD1222 vaccination. The TCR originated in an adult in good health.

The DNA for the CDR3 is TGTGCCTGGAGCCCTAACGGAAAGGGGACAGGGCATCGCGAGCAGTACTTC. Protein: CAWSPNGKGTGHREQYF. The chain links TRBV30 to TRBJ2-7, with 9 bases matching TRBD1. The germline CDR1 and CDR2 sequences are GTSNPN and SVGIG (reference sequence). V lost 3 bases, J lost 6 bases, and 18 bases stayed unmatched. This CDR3 contains 17 residues.